The TCR beta chain under discussion was sequenced for a study of T cells and copy number aberrations in small-cell lung cancer (dated by TCRdb to about 2021). With respect to the entire study: TCR repertoire sequencing was paired with whole-exome sequencing of the same tumor regions to relate T cell metrics to mutations and copy number aberrations. Tumor TCR data were available for 17 patients, and roughly 13 patients had TCR data from both tumor and normal tissue.

The immunoSEQ hsTCRB Kit was used with multiplexed V- and J-gene primers to amplify TCR-beta CDR3 regions from genomic DNA. Unique DNA barcodes were added in a second PCR, and the samples were pooled together with a negative control and a positive control. Sequencing of the pooled TCR-beta libraries was performed on an Illumina MiSeq using a 150-cycle paired-end protocol. The authors' analysis ran thus. Adaptive Biotechnologies processed the raw sequencing data into a report containing normalized, annotated TCR-beta repertoires. To compute T-cell density, TCR-beta templates were normalized to usable DNA, with usable DNA estimated through amplification of housekeeping genes. Richness counted unique rearrangements, and clonality was defined as 1 minus Pielou's evenness. As stored in TCRdb, this immuneACCESS dataset retains in-frame rearrangements with V and J assigned. A fraction of the clones does not appear; measured against another copy, unresolved V genes explain less than half of the discrepancy, and the remainder lacks a known reason. V, J and clone size reflect that table, while D and trimming were determined from the DNA. The sample yields thousands of clones; about 72% were counted once. The ten top clones hold roughly 9.9% of the sample.

Compared with germline, V lacks 4 bases and J lacks 7 bases; bases without a gene match: 5. The CDR3 runs 14 amino acids, cysteine and phenylalanine included. Kept here is only the CDR3 DNA, which spans 42 bases and is read in frame from base 1. Per the germline V gene, SGHAT is the CDR1 and FQNNGV is the CDR2. The donors were limited-stage small-cell lung cancer patients who had surgical resection in Hangzhou, China, between the late 2000s and the early 2020s. Every donor went straight to surgery with no preoperative chemotherapy or radiotherapy, and no donor was given immunotherapy either before or after surgery. All 19 patients in the sequenced cohort were smokers or heavy second-hand smokers. Adjacent normal lung was taken at least 2 cm away from the tumor margin, and two pathologists confirmed by morphology that the adjacent normal lung was free of malignant cells. To characterize T cell repertoire heterogeneity, the study applied multi-region TCR-beta sequencing to resected limited-stage small-cell lung cancers and to tumor-adjacent lung tissue. The AllPrep DNA/RNA FFPE Kit (Qiagen) was used to extract genomic DNA from the FFPE tissue.

Overall study results and their limits: All specimens were formalin-fixed paraffin-embedded tissue, which is known to introduce sequencing artifacts. Tumors had lower T-cell density, richness and clonality than adjacent lung tissue, though the difference in density was not significant. The study was limited by a small sample size because surgical resection is uncommon in small-cell lung cancer, and the findings require validation.

Points on this clone: Its recognized antigen is unknown. Base quality data are lacking; no much larger clone is found one base away.

Sequencing was performed on normal tissue next to the tumor. This sequence was found in a woman in her seventies with small cell lung cancer. Some clones in this sample may be carry-over from other donors' samples. The rearranged chain carries TRBV11-2 and TRBJ2-1; TRBD1 aligns with 9 central bases. The CDR3 amino acid sequence is: CASSYRGQKNEQFF. The base sequence is TGTGCCAGCAGCTACAGGGGGCAAAAGAATGAGCAGTTCTTC.